This T cell receptor beta chain was captured in a study of PD-1 blockade in classical Hodgkin lymphoma. The repertoire was sequenced with immunoSEQ multiplex PCR; TCRdb's copy has only in-frame clones and lacks some. The sample shows 90,000 to 100,000 clones, more than 90% of them seen only once. After autologous stem cell transplantation all patients relapsed, and prior brentuximab vedotin exposure differed between cohorts. Germline V CDR1 and CDR2: MNHNY, SVGAGI (reference sequence). Trimming took off 5 bases at V and 1 base at J, with 12 bases between the two ends. The CDR3 runs to 15 residues. This chain links TRBV6-6 with TRBJ1-5, with D possibly TRBD1 on 6 matching bases. This receptor was identified in a human donor with classical Hodgkin lymphoma. The sample consisted of peripheral blood mononuclear cells (PBMCs), taken at baseline. This chain's CDR3 is CASSTGQSSNQPQHF. The CDR3 nucleotides are TGTGCCAGCAGTACCGGACAGTCCAGCAATCAGCCCCAGCATTTT.